Listed below are T cell receptor beta chains from one sample, sequenced in a study of blood T cell repertoires in COVID-19. Generated by immunoSEQ multiplex PCR, the TCRdb table keeps only in-frame clones and is missing some. The repertoire has 120,000 to 150,000 clones, roughly 82% of them found once; the top ten carry over 12%. Sequencing input: peripheral blood. The source is a human donor with acute or convalescent COVID-19. The donor label of this sample is uncertain. Both conserved end residues are part of each CDR3. The D gene is left open where the match is weak. Expanded clones are given a class, and other clones once, few, many or no size at all.

TRBJ1-5,-,TRBD1,TRBV6-5,TGTGCCAGCATTATTGGACAGGGCCGCAATCAGCCCCAGCATTTT,CASIIGQGRNQPQHF
TRBJ1-1,-,-,TRBV7-2,TGTGCCAGCAGCTTAGGTCCAGGGATGAACACTGAAGCTTTCTTT,CASSLGPGMNTEAFF
TRBJ1-2,-,TRBD1,TRBV5-1,TGCGCCAGCAGCCAGGGACAGCTCTATGGCTACACCTTC,CASSQGQLYGYTF
TRBJ1-1,-,-,TRBV7-2,TGTGCCAGCAGCTTAGACAGGGTCGTGGTGAGGACTGAAGCTTTCTTT,CASSLDRVVVRTEAFF
TRBJ2-2,-,-,TRBV27,TGTGCCAGCAGTTTATTTGAGGGATCGGGCACCGGGGAGCTGTTTTTT,CASSLFEGSGTGELFF
TRBJ2-3,-,TRBD2,TRBV7-8,TGTGCCAGCAGCCGAGTCCTGGCGGCTAGCGGGGGGGCAGATACGCAGTATTTT,CASSRVLAASGGADTQYF
TRBJ2-3,-,TRBD2,TRBV4-2,TGTGCCAGCAGCCAGGACGGACTAGCGGGGCCGAGCACAGATACGCAGTATTTT,CASSQDGLAGPSTDTQYF
TRBJ2-1,-,-,TRBV15,TGTGCCACCAGCCTAGCGAGGGGGGGGTTAGGCAATGAGCAGTTCTTC,CATSLARGGLGNEQFF
TRBJ1-1,-,-,TRBV4-3,TGCGCCAGCAGCCAAGACGGGGGGGGTTACACTGAAGCTTTCTTT,CASSQDGGGYTEAFF
TRBJ2-7,once,TRBD1,TRBV5-4,TGTGCCAGCACCGCCGACAGGGGCTACGAGCAGTACTTC,CASTADRGYEQYF
TRBJ1-5,-,-,TRBV28,TGTGCCAGCAGTTTGTGGAGGAATAGCAATCAGCCCCAGCATTTT,CASSLWRNSNQPQHF
TRBJ2-5,-,-,TRBV7-9,TGTGCCAGCCGGCGGACCAAAGGGGGAGAGACCCAGTACTTC,CASRRTKGGETQYF
TRBJ1-2,-,TRBD1,TRBV7-2,TGTGCCAGCAGCTTAAGGCGGACAGGGCAAGAGACGGGTGCTGGCTACACCTTC,CASSLRRTGQETGAGYTF
TRBJ1-5,-,-,TRBV6-6,TGTGCCAGCAGCGGGGGGAGGTGGGATCAGCCCCAGCATTTT,CASSGGRWDQPQHF
TRBJ1-5,-,-,TRBV6-1,TGTGCCAGCAGTGATGGAATTGATTCAGGGATCAATCAGCCCCAGCATTTT,CASSDGIDSGINQPQHF
TRBJ2-7,-,-,TRBV7-2,TGTGCCAGCAGCTCATACAGGGACGACGAGCAGTACTTC,CASSSYRDDEQYF
TRBJ1-2,-,-,TRBV7-8,TGTGCCAGCAGCTTAGCGGAATCCAGGGCTAACTATGGCTACACCTTC,CASSLAESRANYGYTF
TRBJ2-5,-,-,TRBV10-3,TGTGCCACCGCGGAGAGAGGTCCACAAGAGACCCAGTACTTC,CATAERGPQETQYF
TRBJ1-2,-,TRBD1,TRBV7-2,TGTGCCAGCAGCTTAGGAACAGGGGTAAACTATGGCTACACCTTC,CASSLGTGVNYGYTF
TRBJ2-2,once,-,TRBV27,TGTGCCAGCAGTTTGGAGTACACCGGGGAGCTGTTTTTT,CASSLEYTGELFF
TRBJ1-1,-,TRBD1,TRBV29-1,TGCAGCGTTGGAAGACAGGGCGGAGGAGTAAGGACTGAAGCTTTCTTT,CSVGRQGGGVRTEAFF
TRBJ1-4,-,-,TRBV5-1,TGCGCCAGCAGCTTGGACGCGGTCGCAACTAATGAAAAACTGTTTTTT,CASSLDAVATNEKLFF
TRBJ1-4,-,TRBD1,TRBV5-1,TGCGCCAGCAGCCCTGGACAGGCGGGGGAAAAACTGTTTTTT,CASSPGQAGEKLFF
TRBJ1-2,-,-,TRBV5-6,TGTGCCAGCAGCTTGGGGCAGGGAGGCGATGACTACACCTTC,CASSLGQGGDDYTF
TRBJ1-1,-,-,TRBV6-1,TGTGCCAGCAGTGACTATCGTCGGGGGACCCGGAACACTGAAGCTTTCTTT,CASSDYRRGTRNTEAFF
TRBJ1-4,-,-,TRBV18,TGTGCCAGCTCACCAAGTCGCGGGGGGAGTAGTGAAAAACTGTTTTTT,CASSPSRGGSSEKLFF
TRBJ1-1,-,TRBD1,TRBV12-3/TRBV12-4,TGTGCCAGCAGTCTGACAGGGGGTCTTGAAGCTTTCTTT,CASSLTGGLEAFF
TRBJ1-2,-,TRBD1,TRBV4-3,TGCGCCAGCAGCCGAAGGGGACAGGGAGGGGATGGCTACACCTTC,CASSRRGQGGDGYTF
TRBJ1-1,once,-,TRBV7-2,TGTGCCAGCAGCTTAAAGGGGTCGGTTGAAGCTTTCTTT,CASSLKGSVEAFF
TRBJ2-5,-,TRBD1,TRBV10-2,TGCGCCAGCCAGGGGACAGGGGGCTCTGAGACCCAGTACTTC,CASQGTGGSETQYF
TRBJ1-2,-,-,TRBV18,TGTGCCAGCTCACCCGGGCTCGCGGGGGGCTACACCTTC,CASSPGLAGGYTF
TRBJ1-1,-,-,TRBV10-2,TGCGCCAGCAGTCCAGGGTACACTGAAGCTTTCTTT,CASSPGYTEAFF
TRBJ1-2,-,TRBD1,TRBV5-1,TGCGCCAGCAGCGAAGGAGGGGGCTGGGGCTATGGCTACACCTTC,CASSEGGGWGYGYTF
TRBJ2-7,-,-,TRBV6-5,TGTGCCAGCAGTCCGCCGGGGGCCTACGAGCAGTACTTC,CASSPPGAYEQYF
TRBJ2-7,-,-,TRBV5-1,TGCGCCAGCAGCTACCTCGGGGGAGAAACGGCATACGAGCAGTACTTC,CASSYLGGETAYEQYF
TRBJ1-6,-,-,TRBV6-5,TGTGCCAGCAGCCGCTCCTGGAGTAATTCACCCCTCCACTTT,CASSRSWSNSPLHF
TRBJ2-7,-,TRBD1,TRBV4-3,TGCGCCAGCAGCCACCGGACAGGGGGCTCCTACGAGCAGTACTTC,CASSHRTGGSYEQYF
TRBJ2-2,-,TRBD1,TRBV29-1,TGCAGCGTTTCCGGGACAGGGGACACCGGGGAGCTGTTTTTT,CSVSGTGDTGELFF
TRBJ1-2,few,-,TRBV29-1,TGCAGCGTTGAAAGGGACTTTAGCTATGGCTACACCTTC,CSVERDFSYGYTF
TRBJ1-1,-,-,TRBV13,TGTGCCAGCTCCTTTGGGGCACAGGGAAGGACTGAAGCTTTCTTT,CASSFGAQGRTEAFF
TRBJ1-6,-,-,TRBV30,TGTGCCTGGAGTATTCCGGGGCCGGGAGGGAATTCACCCCTCCACTTT,CAWSIPGPGGNSPLHF